Detailed here is one TCR beta chain. Its cognate antigen is unknown. Method: immunoSEQ multiplex PCR; TCRdb's copy keeps in-frame clones and lacks some. The repertoire includes about 130,000 clones, roughly 92% of them detected once, and about 1.1% sits in the top ten. The data belong to a study of T cell responses to AZD1222 COVID-19 vaccine. Study-wide results and caveats: A mostly white British donor set with more females was recruited, and clonal diversity was possibly underestimated. Scientists sampled the repertoires only once the peak T cell response had passed.

Deletions cut 0 bases from V and 6 bases from J, with 2 bases between. CDR3 length: 12 residues. Germline CDR1 MNHNY, CDR2 SVGAGI (reference sequence). The sequence derives from an adult who received the AZD1222 COVID-19 vaccine. Sample: peripheral blood, taken 28 days after the second AZD1222 dose. J is TRBJ2-2 and V is TRBV6-6; D not resolved. This CDR3 is CASSYSAGELFF. CDR3 sequence (DNA): TGTGCCAGCAGTTACTCGGCCGGGGAGCTGTTTTTT.